The 21 T cell receptor beta chains listed next were all sequenced from one sample in a study of blood T cell repertoires in COVID-19. Profiling relied on immunoSEQ multiplex PCR, and the TCRdb table lists in-frame clones only, not all of them. The sample lists roughly 180,000 clones; roughly 80% were seen once. Specimen: PBMCs or T cells enriched from blood (not recorded which). All receptors come from a man aged 60-69 years who had been exposed to COVID-19.

The genes are TRBV7-9 and TRBJ2-5; weak D call: TRBD1 (7 bases). This CDR3 spans 14 amino acids. Per the germline V gene, CDR1 is SEHNR and CDR2 is FQNEAQ (reference sequence). The V gene lost 5 bases and the J gene lost 5 bases, with 15 bases spanning the gap. The CDR3 loop is CASSGGGREETQYF. The CDR3 DNA sequence: TGTGCCAGCAGCGGAGGGGGCAGGGAGGAGACCCAGTACTTC.

This chain links TRBV7-3 with TRBJ1-6, with 7 nucleotides matching TRBD1. With V trimmed by 5 bases and J by 4 bases, 5 bases remained unmatched. The length of the CDR3 is 15 residues. The germline V gene has CDR1 SGHTA and CDR2 FQGTGA. The CDR3 here is CASSGTGQYNSPLHF. CDR3 coding DNA: TGTGCCAGCAGCGGAACGGGACAGTATAATTCACCCCTCCACTTT.

This sequence joins TRBV6-4 and TRBJ2-2; 7 nucleotides agree with TRBD2. Germline-derived CDR1 and CDR2 are MRHNA and SNTAGT. V lost 4 bases to trimming and J lost 6 bases; unmatched junction nucleotides: 11. This CDR3 is built from 16 residues. CDR3 loop: CASSGGPAGDPGELFF. In nucleotides, the CDR3 is TGTGCCAGCAGTGGAGGTCCTGCGGGAGACCCCGGGGAGCTGTTTTTT.

The chain joins TRBV30 to TRBJ2-3, with 9 bases aligning to TRBD2. Trimming cost V 2 bases and J 4 bases; bases outside gene matches: 7. Germline CDR1 GTSNPN, CDR2 SVGIG (reference sequence). The CDR3 is 15 residues long. The CDR3: CAWSLAGFKADTQYF. The CDR3 DNA follows: TGTGCCTGGAGTCTAGCGGGATTTAAGGCAGATACGCAGTATTTT.

The gene calls are TRBV6-5 and TRBJ1-5; 7 bases map to TRBD1. The CDR3 consists of 15 residues. J lost 0 bases, V lost 5 bases, and 4 bases had no gene match. Germline values: CDR1 MNHEY, CDR2 SVGAGI. CDR3 sequence reads: CASSLDRASNQPQHF. CDR3 DNA: TGTGCCAGCAGTCTAGACAGGGCTAGCAATCAGCCCCAGCATTTT.

The V call is TRBV6-6, the J call TRBJ2-7; TRBD2 agrees at 11 bases. Trimming cost V 5 bases and J 0 bases; bases outside gene matches: 3. This CDR3 spans 15 amino acids. The germline gives CDR1 MNHNY, CDR2 SVGAGI (reference sequence). CDR3 DNA: TGTGCCAGCAGTCTGACTAGCGGGGACTCCTACGAGCAGTACTTC. Translating gives CASSLTSGDSYEQYF.

The gene calls are TRBV29-1 and TRBJ2-7, with 7 bases lining up with TRBD1. The CDR3 consists of 15 residues. V was pared by 4 bases and J by 0 bases, with 9 bases of the junction left unmatched. CDR1 and CDR2 from the germline V gene are SQVTM and ANQGSEA. The CDR3 here is CSVVGNRGFSYEQYF. The CDR3 coding sequence is TGCAGCGTTGTAGGAAACAGGGGATTCTCCTACGAGCAGTACTTC.

CDR3 amino acids: CASSVGTGPSYEQYF. The CDR3 DNA follows: TGTGCCAGCAGCGTAGGGACAGGGCCTTCCTACGAGCAGTACTTC. This chain uses TRBV9 with TRBJ2-7; the match to TRBD1 covers 8 bases. The CDR3 spans 15 residues. The ends lost 0 bases at V and 1 base at J; junction bases unmatched: 3. The V gene's germline CDR1 is SGDLS and CDR2 YYNGEE.

This clone was detected only once. The rearrangement uses TRBV19 and TRBJ1-1; D unclear. Per the germline V gene, CDR1 is LNHDA and CDR2 is SQIVND (reference sequence). The CDR3 is made up of 13 amino acids. The V end lost 7 bases, the J end lost 1 base, and 10 bases lay between the germline ends. As DNA, the CDR3 is TGTGCCAGTAAAGACACCCAGAACACTGAAGCTTTCTTT. Translation: CASKDTQNTEAFF.

The chain uses TRBV5-4 and TRBJ2-1, with 10 bases identical to TRBD2. Germline CDR1 reads SGHNT; CDR2 reads YYREEE (reference sequence). Losses at the gene ends were 3 bases for V and 5 bases for J; bases not matched to a gene: 5. This CDR3 spans 15 amino acids. CDR3 sequence reads: CASSSRLAGNNEQFF. The DNA for the CDR3 is TGTGCCAGCAGCTCAAGACTAGCGGGTAACAATGAGCAGTTCTTC.

A word on this clone: Other nucleotide sequences from this sample produce the same CDR3. V gene TRBV19 combines with J gene TRBJ1-4; possibly TRBD1 for D (6 bases). Looked up from germline, CDR1 is LNHDA and CDR2 is SQIVND (reference sequence). V was clipped by 2 bases and J by 2 bases, with 6 bases between them. The CDR3 extends over 14 amino acids. The CDR3 nucleotides are TGTGCCAGTAGTATACAGGGGACTAATGAAAAACTGTTTTTT. As protein: CASSIQGTNEKLFF.

The V gene is TRBV28, the J gene TRBJ1-2, with TRBD1 matching over 7 bases. With 3 bases clipped from V and 4 bases from J, the junction kept 8 bases outside the gene matches. This CDR3 comprises 15 residues. Germline lookup yields CDR1 MDHEN and CDR2 SYDVKM. The CDR3 DNA follows: TGTGCCAGCAGTTTCCCGACAGGGCTGACCTATGGCTACACCTTC. Protein product: CASSFPTGLTYGYTF.

The chain employs TRBV21-1 and TRBJ2-7; the table gives TRBD2 as D, unverified against the DNA. TRBV21-1 is a listed pseudogene. The CDR3 has 17 residues. CDR3 amino acids: CASSKTFPRGELYEQYF. In DNA, the CDR3 is TGTGCCAGCAGCAAAACCTTCCCCCGGGGAGAACTCTACGAGCAGTACTTC.

This sequence joins TRBV30 and TRBJ1-2; the D is unclear. V lost 0 bases to trimming and J lost 7 bases, with 24 bases between them. The CDR3 runs 17 residues. From germline, CDR1 is GTSNPN and CDR2 SVGIG (reference sequence). Here the CDR3 DNA reads TGTGCCTGGAGTGTGAATTTCGGGGAAACCTTCGGGTCTGGCTACACCTTC. It specifies CAWSVNFGETFGSGYTF.

This chain uses TRBV4-3 with TRBJ2-7, with D maybe TRBD1 (6 bases). Germline CDR1 and CDR2: LGHNA and YSLEER. V was cut by 0 bases and J by 1 base, with 16 bases left in between. This CDR3 contains 17 residues. DNA of the CDR3: TGCGCCAGCAGCCAAGAGCTTACGGGACAAGGATCCTACGAGCAGTACTTC. It specifies CASSQELTGQGSYEQYF.

The chain combines TRBV10-2 with TRBJ1-1; no reliable D call. The germline V gene encodes CDR1 WSHSY and CDR2 SAAADI. The CDR3 loop spans 13 amino acids. Trimming cost V 5 bases and J 0 bases, with 7 bases left between them. CDR3 sequence: CASSPDMNTEAFF. The CDR3 nucleotides are TGCGCCAGCAGTCCAGATATGAACACTGAAGCTTTCTTT.

The sample holds a few counts of this clone. The chain couples TRBV6-4 to TRBJ2-1; TRBD2 agrees at 12 bases. Looked up from germline, CDR1 is MRHNA and CDR2 is SNTAGT. The CDR3 sequence is 15 residues long. Trimming took 4 bases from V and 7 from J; bases not matched to a gene: 5. The CDR3 DNA reads TGTGCCAGCAGTGTCCTAGCGGGAGGGCCAAATGAGCAGTTCTTC. Residues: CASSVLAGGPNEQFF.

This clone was seen only once. This chain uses TRBV6-8 with TRBJ1-5, with D possibly matching TRBD1 (5 bases). The germline gives CDR1 MNHGY, CDR2 SAAAGT. The CDR3 is made up of 15 amino acids. The V end lost 7 bases, the J end lost 5 bases, and 18 bases lay between the germline ends. The CDR3 loop is CASTSLSGRDQPQHF. DNA for the CDR3: TGTGCCAGCACCTCTTTGTCAGGGAGGGATCAGCCCCAGCATTTT.

The chain joins TRBV18 to TRBJ2-5; 12 bases agree with TRBD2. V gave up 0 bases and J gave up 6 bases; unmatched junction bases: 5. Germline CDR1 is KGHSH and CDR2 is LQKENI. This CDR3 contains 16 residues. The CDR3, as DNA: TGTGCCAGCTCACCACCGACTAGCGGGAGTTCGAAGACCCAGTACTTC. Its protein product is CASSPPTSGSSKTQYF.

This rearrangement joins TRBV13 to TRBJ2-1; D is perhaps TRBD2 (5 bases). The CDR3 runs to 13 residues. Trimming left V 0 bases short and J 9 bases short, with 9 bases between. The germline CDR1 and CDR2 sequences are PRHDT and FYEKMQ (reference sequence). The CDR3 coding sequence is TGTGCCAGCAGCTTAGGCCTCGGAGGTGAGCAGTTCTTC. As protein: CASSLGLGGEQFF. The entire variable domain, with the rest obtained from reference TRBV13 and TRBJ2-1, is as follows: AAGVIQSPRHLIKEKRETATLKCYPIPRHDTVYWYQQGPGQDPQFLISFYEKMQSDKGSIPDRFSAQQFSDYHSELNMSSLELGDSALYFCASSLGLGGEQFFGPGTRLTVL.

V usage is TRBV12-5 and J usage is TRBJ2-1; 9 bases match TRBD1. Germline values: CDR1 LGHNT, CDR2 FRNRAP. J lost 5 bases, V lost 4 bases, and 6 bases had no gene match. CDR3 length: 15 residues. The CDR3 is CASGSGQGRNNEQFF. The CDR3 nucleotides read TGTGCTAGTGGTTCCGGACAGGGGCGGAACAATGAGCAGTTCTTC.